This TCR beta chain originates from a study of regulatory T cells in long-lasting Graves disease. Study-level points and caveats: Persistent disease samples used TRBV28, TRBJ1-2 and TRBJ2-5 preferentially.

Indicated time point: newly diagnosed GD, antithyroid drugs for less than 3 months. From RNA extracted from PBMCs, the TCR library was made. A peripheral blood sample, roughly 9 milliliters in volume, was drawn into EDTA tubes. Only a few counts were recorded for this clonotype. Its antigen is currently unknown. This CDR3 is built from 13 residues. In germline, CDR1 is LNHDA, CDR2 SQIVND (reference sequence). Trimming cost V 6 bases and J 5 bases; bases outside gene matches: 4. CDR3-region Arm-PCR and iRepertoire HTBI primers produced the TCR beta libraries. TCRdb re-called the multiplex PCR reads with MiXCR, one entry per CDR3 protein. The repertoire holds about 200,000 distinct CDR3 sequences, less than 20% seen once, with roughly 12% in the top ten. This same sample was also taken into another study, of T cells in Graves' hyperthyroidism and ophthalmopathy. That study reports: Blood shared most expanded thyroid clonotypes above 0.001.

The sequence was obtained from a woman under 40 with Graves disease. The genes are TRBV19 and TRBJ2-5; 9 nucleotides line up with TRBD2. The sample here was peripheral blood mononuclear cells (PBMCs), taken at new diagnosis, from a patient treated with antithyroid drugs. The CDR3 protein is CASRISGSETQYF. The DNA of the CDR3 is TGTGCCAGTAGGATTAGCGGGAGCGAGACCCAGTACTTC.